These 20 T cell receptor beta chains came from one sample sequenced in a study of T cells in Graves' hyperthyroidism and ophthalmopathy. Amplification of TCR beta CDR3 regions was performed using RNA transcripts as template. An initial round of RT-PCR targeting the TCR CDR3 relied on the HTBI primer set. TCRdb re-called the multiplex PCR reads with MiXCR, one entry per CDR3 protein. The sample gives more than 450,000 distinct CDR3 sequences, 11% to 15% of which show up once; more than 11% is in the top ten. The sequenced material came from blood. Receptors were obtained from a woman aged 40 to 49 with Graves' hyperthyroidism.

This clonotype has just a few counts. The chain recombines TRBV10-3 with TRBJ2-2; D remains ambiguous. Germline V gene data show CDR1 as ENHRY and CDR2 as SYGVKD. The CDR3 loop spans 13 amino acids. Trimming pared 3 bases from V and 4 bases from J, leaving 6 bases between. The CDR3 loop is CAISDSITGELFF. Written as DNA, the CDR3 is TGTGCCATCAGTGACTCCATCACCGGGGAGCTGTTTTTT.

Points on this clonotype: A read error may account for a junction end that differs from germline. The chain combines TRBV28 with TRBJ2-7; D is perhaps TRBD2 (6 bases). The CDR3 consists of 15 residues. Germline CDR1 is MDHEN and CDR2 is SYDVKM. CDR3 sequence reads: CANSLYTLARPEQYF. For the CDR3, the DNA is TGTGCCAACAGTTTATATACGCTAGCGCGACCCGAGCAGTACTTC.

This clonotype was observed many times. The rearrangement links TRBV28 to TRBJ1-1; D gene ambiguous. Trimming cost V 2 bases and J 1 base, with 11 bases left between them. CDR1 MDHEN and CDR2 SYDVKM come from the germline V gene. The CDR3 is made up of 15 amino acids. Here the CDR3 reads CASSLGFRGNTEAFF. In DNA form, the CDR3 reads TGTGCCAGCAGTTTAGGGTTCCGGGGGAACACTGAAGCTTTCTTT.

The chain employs TRBV3-1 and TRBJ2-1, with 10 bases fitting TRBD2. The germline V gene encodes CDR1 LGHDT and CDR2 YNNKEL (reference sequence). V trimming: 4 bases; J trimming: 5 bases; junction bases outside the gene matches: 5. The CDR3 has 15 residues. CDR3 amino acids: CASSRGLAENNEQFF. The CDR3 DNA sequence: TGTGCCAGCAGCCGTGGACTAGCGGAGAACAATGAGCAGTTCTTC.

This clonotype was seen only once. A much larger clone differs from this one at a single base, so this may be a read error. The V and J genes are TRBV2 and TRBJ2-6; 7 nucleotides align to TRBD1. V gave up 6 bases and J gave up 4 bases; unmatched junction bases: 12. The CDR3 has 17 amino acids. Per germline, CDR1 SNHLY and CDR2 FYNNEI. The CDR3 loop reads CASRKTGVEFGANVLTF. In nucleotides, the CDR3 is TGTGCCAGCAGAAAAACAGGGGTGGAGTTCGGGGCCAACGTCCTGACTTTC.

Many counts were recorded for this clonotype. The rearrangement joins TRBV28 to TRBJ1-1, with 7 nucleotides matching TRBD1. V gave up 5 bases and J gave up 5 bases; unmatched junction bases: 11. Germline CDR1 and CDR2: MDHEN and SYDVKM. This CDR3 contains 15 residues. CDR3 protein: CASSNAQGVSTEAFF. DNA of the CDR3: TGTGCCAGCAGTAATGCCCAGGGGGTGAGTACTGAAGCTTTCTTT.

In its sample, this clonotype was seen many times. The chain links TRBV12-3 or TRBV12-4 to TRBJ1-5; TRBD1 is a possible D gene (6 bases). The CDR3 has 15 residues. V lost 9 bases, J lost 0 bases, and 15 bases lay in between. As DNA, the CDR3 is TGTGCCAGTGGCGAGGGGGGGAGTAGCAATCAGCCCCAGCATTTT. Its protein is CASGEGGSSNQPQHF.

This clonotype was seen only a few times. CDR3: CAWSHTGTGLGANVLTF. The CDR3 DNA reads as TGTGCCTGGAGTCACACCGGGACAGGGCTTGGGGCCAACGTCCTGACTTTC. This chain uses TRBV30 with TRBJ2-6; 9 bases fit TRBD1. CDR3 length: 17 residues. Trimming cost V 2 bases and J 3 bases; bases outside gene matches: 8. Germline V gene data show CDR1 as GTSNPN and CDR2 as SVGIG (reference sequence).

This clonotype occurred many times. This chain uses TRBV10-3 with TRBJ1-2; 9 nucleotides align to TRBD1. CDR1 ENHRY and CDR2 SYGVKD come from the germline V gene. This CDR3 has 16 residues. Trimming cost V 10 bases and J 7 bases; bases outside gene matches: 19. CDR3 DNA sequence: TGTGCCACCACAATACAGGGGGCCTCCGAGTCGGGTGGCTACACCTTC. Its protein is CATTIQGASESGGYTF.

V usage is TRBV20-1 and J usage is TRBJ2-5, with 8 nucleotides matching TRBD2. The CDR3 totals 16 residues. V shed 1 base, J shed 1 base, and the junction held 8 bases outside the gene matches. The V gene's germline CDR1 is DFQATT and CDR2 SNEGSKA (reference sequence). CDR3 amino acids: CSARGEVSGVQETQYF. The CDR3 DNA follows: TGCAGTGCTAGAGGGGAAGTTAGCGGGGTCCAAGAGACCCAGTACTTC.

This chain links TRBV20-1 with TRBJ2-5; 13 positions match TRBD2. The junction had 8 bases not matched to a gene; V was cut back by 2 bases and J by 5 bases. The CDR3 has 16 residues. Per germline, CDR1 DFQATT and CDR2 SNEGSKA (reference sequence). The CDR3 reads CSARFWTSGRRETQYF. The CDR3 nucleotides read TGCAGTGCTAGATTTTGGACTAGCGGGAGAAGGGAGACCCAGTACTTC.

The table lists this clonotype with many counts. V gene TRBV20-1 combines with J gene TRBJ2-7, with 8 bases lining up with TRBD1. The J segment lost 1 base and the V segment lost 6 bases, leaving 11 bases of the junction unmatched. Germline CDR1 is DFQATT and CDR2 is SNEGSKA (reference sequence). This CDR3 has 15 amino acids. Here the CDR3 reads CSARDRTGLSYEQYF. In DNA, the CDR3 is TGCAGTGCCCGGGACAGGACAGGGTTGTCCTACGAGCAGTACTTC.

V and J are TRBV7-8 and TRBJ1-1; the D is unclear. CDR1 is SGHVS and CDR2 is FQNEAQ in the germline V gene. The CDR3 runs to 14 residues. V lost 2 bases and J lost 10, with 17 bases in between. DNA of the CDR3: TGTGCCAGCAGCTTATCCTCACTCAATATGGGAGCTTTCTTT. Protein: CASSLSSLNMGAFF.

This clonotype was detected ten times or more. The chain employs TRBV12-3 or TRBV12-4 and TRBJ2-3; D is possibly TRBD2 (5 bases). V gave up 3 bases and J gave up 0 bases, with 10 bases separating them. The CDR3 consists of 15 residues. The CDR3 DNA reads TGTGCCAGCAGTTTGAGGCGGGTTAGCACAGATACGCAGTATTTT. It translates to CASSLRRVSTDTQYF.

This clonotype was recorded at least ten times. The chain employs TRBV12-3 or TRBV12-4 and TRBJ2-5; D remains ambiguous. The V and J ends lost 6 bases and 1 base respectively, with 15 bases between them. This CDR3 contains 15 residues. This chain's CDR3 is CASSRSDGFQETQYF. CDR3 in DNA: TGTGCCAGCAGCCGGAGCGACGGATTCCAAGAGACCCAGTACTTC.

Many counts were recorded for this clonotype. The J gene is TRBJ2-1, the V gene TRBV28, with D perhaps TRBD2 (6 bases). Trimming took 5 bases from V and 3 from J, leaving 14 bases between them. The germline gives CDR1 MDHEN, CDR2 SYDVKM. This CDR3 has 15 amino acids. The CDR3: CASSLSGPLYNEQFF. The CDR3 DNA reads as TGTGCCAGCAGTCTTAGCGGCCCACTCTACAATGAGCAGTTCTTC. The entire variable domain, with the rest obtained from reference TRBV28 and TRBJ2-1, is as follows: DVKVTQSSRYLVKRTGEKVFLECVQDMDHENMFWYRQDPGLGLRLIYFSYDVKMKEKGDIPEGYSVSREKKERFSLILESASTNQTSMYLCASSLSGPLYNEQFFGPGTRLTVL.

This clonotype was observed a handful of times. The chain links TRBV9 to TRBJ2-2; D is undetermined. The V gene's germline CDR1 is SGDLS and CDR2 YYNGEE. The CDR3 extends over 15 amino acids. V dropped 1 base and J dropped 6 bases, with 13 bases sitting between them. Here the CDR3 reads CASSVSAGSAGELFF. CDR3 DNA sequence: TGTGCCAGCAGCGTATCAGCAGGTTCGGCCGGGGAGCTGTTTTTT.

In its sample, this clonotype was seen many times. The chain couples TRBV10-2 to TRBJ1-1; the D is unclear. The germline V gene encodes CDR1 WSHSY and CDR2 SAAADI. This CDR3 contains 13 residues. V lost 5 bases to trimming and J lost 11 bases, with 18 bases between them. CDR3 sequence: CASSTLAKGRAFF. DNA for the CDR3: TGCGCCAGCAGTACCCTTGCGAAGGGTAGGGCTTTCTTT.

This clonotype has just a few counts. The gene calls are TRBV9 and TRBJ2-3, with D unclear. The CDR3 runs to 14 residues. Germline CDR1 reads SGDLS; CDR2 reads YYNGEE. Trimming shortened V by 2 bases and J by 6 bases, and 13 bases separated the two germline ends. The DNA of the CDR3 is TGTGCCAGCAGCGTCGGAAGGGCCCTCGATACGCAGTATTTT. Translating it yields CASSVGRALDTQYF. The full variable domain, rest sourced from reference TRBV9 and TRBJ2-3, is DSGVTQTPKHLITATGQRVTLRCSPRSGDLSVYWYQQSLDQGLQFLIQYYNGEERAKGNILERFSAQQFPDLHSELNLSSLELGDSALYFCASSVGRALDTQYFGPGTRLTVL.

This clonotype was counted only a few times. This may stem from a read error, because a much larger clone lies one nucleotide away. It is likely a read error, because the conserved phenylalanine at the end of the CDR3 is missing. V and J are TRBV18 and TRBJ2-7; 8 nucleotides align to TRBD2. The CDR3 spans 15 residues. The ends lost 0 bases at V and 0 bases at J; junction bases unmatched: 1. Germline CDR1 is KGHSH and CDR2 is LQKENI. In DNA form, the CDR3 reads TGTGCCAGCTCACCACCAAGCGGGAGCTCCTACGAGCAGTACCTC. Protein product: CASSPPSGSSYEQYL.